Shown below are 8 T cell receptor beta chains from a single sample sequenced in a study of blood T cell repertoires in COVID-19. Some clones are missing from TCRdb's copy, which holds only in-frame ones; the method was immunoSEQ multiplex PCR. Of some 220,000 clones in the sample, around 83% are singletons; the top ten hold 9.5% to 10%. The sample taken for sequencing was peripheral blood. These receptor sequences come from a man aged 50-59 years with active or convalescent COVID-19.

The chain has TRBV5-1 and TRBJ1-1; D not certain. CDR1 SGHRS and CDR2 YFSETQ come from the germline V gene. The CDR3 contains 11 residues. Trimming cost V 7 bases and J 1 base, with 5 bases left between them. CDR3 residues: CASGENTEAFF. The DNA of the CDR3 is TGCGCCAGCGGAGAGAACACTGAAGCTTTCTTT. Supplemented by reference TRBV5-1 and TRBJ1-1, the full variable domain reads KAGVTQTPRYLIKTRGQQVTLSCSPISGHRSVSWYQQTPGQGLQFLFEYFSETQRNKGNFPGRFSGRQFSNSRSEMNVSTLELGDSALYLCASGENTEAFFGQGTRLTVV.

This clone was seen a handful of times. The chain combines TRBV25-1 with TRBJ1-2, with 7 bases aligning to TRBD1. CDR1 and CDR2 (germline): MGHDK, SYGVNS. J gave up 0 bases and V 9 bases, and 4 bases lay outside the gene matches. The length of the CDR3 is 13 residues. The CDR3, as DNA: TGTGCCAGTCGTGGGACAGCTAACTATGGCTACACCTTC. Protein product: CASRGTANYGYTF.

In its sample, this clone was seen a few times. This chain uses TRBV2 with TRBJ2-2; D gene uncertain. The V end was cut by 4 bases, the J end by 3 bases, with 6 bases between. The germline V gene encodes CDR1 SNHLY and CDR2 FYNNEI. CDR3 size: 13 residues. This CDR3 is CASSARDTGELFF. CDR3 nucleotide sequence: TGTGCCAGCAGTGCCCGGGACACCGGGGAGCTGTTTTTT.

The chain has TRBV5-5 and TRBJ1-1; a possible D gene is TRBD1 (5 bases). The CDR3 totals 13 residues. CDR1 SGHKS and CDR2 YYEKEE come from the germline V gene (reference sequence). V was shortened by 4 bases and J by 13 bases, with 20 bases between the two germline ends. The CDR3 nucleotides read TGTGCCAGCAGCCCGACAGTCCCCTCTTCGTTTTTCTTT. It specifies CASSPTVPSSFFF.

The chain employs TRBV5-6 and TRBJ2-5; TRBD2 might be the D (6 bases). V lost 2 bases to trimming and J lost 1 base, with 12 bases between them. CDR3 length equals 15 residues. From germline, CDR1 is SGHDT and CDR2 YYEEEE. The CDR3 is CASSFYGGTQETQYF. In DNA, the CDR3 is TGTGCCAGCAGCTTTTATGGGGGGACCCAAGAGACCCAGTACTTC. Full variable domain (missing parts from reference TRBV5-6 and TRBJ2-5): DAGVTQSPTHLIKTRGQQVTLRCSPKSGHDTVSWYQQALGQGPQFIFQYYEEEERQRGNFPDRFSGHQFPNYSSELNVNALLLGDSALYLCASSFYGGTQETQYFGPGTRLLVL.

The chain combines TRBV25-1 with TRBJ2-1; 9 bases are shared with TRBD1. From germline, CDR1 is MGHDK and CDR2 SYGVNS. V shed 5 bases, J shed 7 bases, and the junction held 12 bases outside the gene matches. The CDR3 extends over 16 amino acids. The CDR3 protein is CASSLKPGQGPNEQFF. DNA of the CDR3: TGTGCCAGCAGTTTAAAGCCGGGACAGGGTCCGAATGAGCAGTTCTTC. The full variable domain, with the rest looked up from reference TRBV25-1 and TRBJ2-1, is EADIYQTPRYLVIGTGKKITLECSQTMGHDKMYWYQQDPGMELHLIHYSYGVNSTEKGDLSSESTVSRIRTEHFPLTLESARPSHTSQYLCASSLKPGQGPNEQFFGPGTRLTVL.

The chain couples TRBV9 to TRBJ2-1; 10 positions match TRBD2. V dropped 0 bases and J dropped 4; count of bases not matched to a gene: 1. Germline lookup yields CDR1 SGDLS and CDR2 YYNGEE. There are 15 residues in the CDR3. The CDR3 spells CASSVGTSGYNEQFF. The CDR3 DNA reads as TGTGCCAGCAGCGTAGGGACTAGCGGTTACAATGAGCAGTTCTTC.

The chain is built from TRBV28 and TRBJ1-5; TRBD1 matches at 9 bases. The CDR3 length is 15 residues. CDR1 is MDHEN and CDR2 is SYDVKM in the germline V gene. V dropped 8 bases and J dropped 6; count of bases not matched to a gene: 11. For the CDR3, the DNA is TGTGCCAGCGGAACAGGGACAGGGAGATTTCAGCCCCAGCATTTT. Translating gives CASGTGTGRFQPQHF.